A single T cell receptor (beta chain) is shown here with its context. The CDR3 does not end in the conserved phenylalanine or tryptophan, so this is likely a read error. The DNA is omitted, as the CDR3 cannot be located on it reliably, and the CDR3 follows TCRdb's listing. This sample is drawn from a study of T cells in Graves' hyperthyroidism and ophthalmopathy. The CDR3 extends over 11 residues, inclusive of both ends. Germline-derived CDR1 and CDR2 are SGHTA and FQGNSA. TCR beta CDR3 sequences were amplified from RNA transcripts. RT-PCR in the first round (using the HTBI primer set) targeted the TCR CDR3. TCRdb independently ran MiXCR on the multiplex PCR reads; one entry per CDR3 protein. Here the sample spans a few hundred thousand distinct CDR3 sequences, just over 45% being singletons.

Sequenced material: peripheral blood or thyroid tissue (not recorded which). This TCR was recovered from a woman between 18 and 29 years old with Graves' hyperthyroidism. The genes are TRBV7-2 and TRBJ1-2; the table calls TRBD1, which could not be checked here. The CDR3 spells CASSLGQGHDI.